Listed below are T cell receptor beta chains from one sample, sequenced in a study of Graves' ophthalmopathy and Graves' hyperthyroidism. Via MiXCR, TCRdb re-called the multiplex PCR reads, giving one row per CDR3 protein. The sample shows about 400,000 distinct CDR3 sequences, 18% of them seen only once. The specimen sequenced was peripheral blood. The source is a woman under 30 with Graves' ophthalmopathy. CDR3s leave out the opening cysteine and the closing phenylalanine or tryptophan. The order of the fields is J gene, V gene, CDR3 protein.

>.|TRBV6-1
ASSEWRGGGETQY
>TRBJ1-2|TRBV19
ASRPSSAAGYT
>TRBJ2-5|TRBV6-1
ASSERSQETQY
>TRBJ1-1|TRBV30
AWSVPFRPGITEAF
>TRBJ2-5|TRBV11-2
ASSLEIGGGLEETQY
>TRBJ2-7|TRBV27
ASSPTGTSASSYEQY
>TRBJ2-5|TRBV6-2/TRBV6-3
ASSYSRETQY
>TRBJ2-5|TRBV9
ASSVGGRPEETQY
>TRBJ2-2|TRBV7-8
ASSLALRREKWNGELF
>TRBJ1-6|TRBV7-2
ASSSQGARDNSPLH
>TRBJ2-7|TRBV6-1
ASTTGPSGSYEQY
>TRBJ2-5|TRBV12-3/TRBV12-4
ASSQNRAETQY
>TRBJ1-5|TRBV12-3/TRBV12-4
ASSNPSGTGYLNQPQH
>TRBJ1-1|TRBV6-2/TRBV6-3
ASRDTPEAF
>TRBJ1-1|TRBV6-5
ASSYSGFDREAF
>TRBJ2-5|TRBV5-1
ASSSGTGGEETQY
>TRBJ2-7|TRBV6-2/TRBV6-3
ASSSGGVHEQY
>TRBJ1-5|TRBV11-2
ASSLVRGAWPDQPQH
>TRBJ2-2|TRBV25-1
ASRDSWNTGELF
>TRBJ1-2|TRBV27
ASSLNLPPGTGYGYT
>TRBJ1-1|TRBV6-2/TRBV6-3
ASSPNTGTGLNTEAF
>TRBJ2-7|TRBV28
ASTLLGSYEQY
>TRBJ2-3|TRBV27
ASSPTDRSTDTQY
>TRBJ2-5|TRBV15
ATSREGGTDQETQY
>TRBJ1-1|TRBV20-1
SAPRQGHTEAF
>TRBJ2-7|TRBV6-5
ASSSTGSTSYEQY
>TRBJ2-7|TRBV27
ASRLSGPASYEQY
>TRBJ1-1|TRBV6-5
ASTRLNTEAF
>TRBJ1-6|TRBV30
AWETGTGGNSPLH
>TRBJ2-5|TRBV6-1
ASRTGLAESQETQY
>TRBJ2-7|TRBV7-2
ASSQSRDANYEQY
>TRBJ2-7|TRBV6-5
ASSYPKGQTYEQY
>TRBJ1-1|TRBV5-1
ASRPFAREGTEAF